This entry concerns a single TCR beta chain. It has no known antigen specificity. Base-call qualities are not available, and no considerably larger clone is one nucleotide away. The sample comes from a study of blood T cell repertoires in COVID-19 (dated by TCRdb to about 2020). Broadly, across the study: The collaborator samples originated in the United States, Italy and Spain and spanned the acute and convalescent phases of COVID-19. The samples were drawn from the first 160 participants of the ongoing ImmuneRACE study and from about 1,200 subjects provided by 6 global collaborators. The prospective study material was composed of cDNA or gDNA derived from T cells, B-cell-depleted T cells, or PBMCs. Where available, HLA class I and class II types were taken from metadata supplied by the sample provider and were not determined by assay-based typing. Subjects who had been exposed to COVID-19, were actively infected with it, or had recovered from it provided the deeply sampled blood TCRbeta repertoires that made up the dataset. The repertoires were made available in a free public database intended to serve as a resource for research on the immune response to SARS-CoV-2. Sample metadata almost always included a de-identified subject ID, COVID-19 status, age in years and sex. Overall study results and their limits: Clinical and demographic metadata were provided uncurated, with the amount varying by source and participant.

Via the germline V gene (reference sequence), CDR1 is SGHNT and CDR2 YYREEE. The CDR3 has 14 amino acids, counting the end cysteine and phenylalanine. Of all the DNA, just the CDR3 is kept, 42 bases in frame from base 1. V loses 6 bases of germline sequence and J loses 4 bases, and the interval between the two ends is 16 bases. The immunoSEQ Assay, a bias-controlled multiplex PCR, was used to amplify TCRbeta CDR3 regions from genomic DNA. The study's processing was this. The number of nucleated cells in each sample was estimated from the amplification of reference gene primers within the assay. To quantify the absolute abundance of each unique TCRbeta CDR3 rearrangement, sequence reads were collapsed and filtered. Productive Simpson clonality was computed per sample as the square root of Simpson's diversity index over productive rearrangements. In TCRdb, the immuneACCESS table is reduced to in-frame sequences with V and J assigned. These tables do not hold every clone; where another copy was compared, an unresolved V gene accounts for under half, and the others remain unexplained. That table gives V, J and clone size, and the DNA gave D and trimming. The sample table records about 270,000 clones; approximately 85% of these occur just once. The biggest ten clones account for approximately 5.5% of the sample.

One collaborating source in Seattle enrolled patients during active infection and followed them longitudinally through the course of disease. Collaborating institutions collected whole blood in K2EDTA tubes following their own protocols. For TCRbeta analysis, collaborators shipped samples in one of three forms: frozen whole blood, isolated PBMCs, or DNA extracted from either of those sample types. The clonotype comes from a woman older than 75 with COVID-19, enrolled during active disease. The sequence joins TRBV5-4 to TRBJ1-2; TRBD1 is a possible D gene, resting on 5 matching bases. Sequences were obtained from peripheral blood. The base sequence is TGTGCCAGCATCCCCGGGGGTACCGCCTATGGCTACACCTTC. Its translation reads: CASIPGGTAYGYTF.